This TCR beta chain is drawn from a study of OX40 agonist ivuxolimab in advanced cancers. Study background: Dose-escalation patients suffered from hepatocellular carcinoma, melanoma, renal cell or head and neck cancer. In three patients, partial responses were observed, one with hepatocellular carcinoma and two with cutaneous melanoma. Study-level points and caveats: The work left the antigen specificity of expanded peripheral T cells undetermined. Some of the lowest clonal expansion was seen in partial responders at 0.1-3.0 mg/kg.

Comment on this clone: The antigen is undetermined. Germline and junction disagree at one end, which may indicate a read error.

There are 12 residues in the CDR3. Per germline, CDR1 PRHDT and CDR2 FYEKMQ (reference sequence). Only in-frame clones appear in the TCRdb table, and some are missing; sequencing was by immunoSEQ multiplex PCR. The sample shows around 60,000 clones, 80% to 95% of them seen only once. The TCR was taken from an adult with an advanced solid tumor such as melanoma, head and neck, liver or kidney cancer. The source material was CD4+ or CD8+ T cells sorted from blood, sampled in a trial of the OX40 agonist ivuxolimab. This rearrangement joins TRBV13 to TRBJ1-4, with D uncertain. This CDR3 is CASSLGGEKLFF. For the CDR3, the DNA is TGTGCCAGCAGCCTAGGTGGGGAAAAACTGTTTTTT.